Shown below are 2 T cell receptor beta chains from a single sample sequenced in a study of control samples from healthy donors and cancer patients. TCRdb keeps only in-frame clones here, not all; method: immunoSEQ multiplex PCR. Of about 180,000 clones listed, 90% are singletons. Input material: blood. The source of these receptors is a woman in her forties or fifties in good health.

This chain joins TRBV7-3 and TRBJ2-3; 8 bases are a match to TRBD2. Germline loops: CDR1 SGHTA, CDR2 FQGTGA. This CDR3 spans 15 amino acids. The J segment lost 3 bases and the V segment lost 0 bases, leaving 2 bases of the junction unmatched. The CDR3, as DNA: TGTGCCAGCAGCTTAACAACGGGAGGGACAGATACGCAGTATTTT. Translating it yields CASSLTTGGTDTQYF.

The chain carries TRBV6-5 and TRBJ1-1; D gene unclear. The CDR3 has 13 residues. The germline gives CDR1 MNHEY, CDR2 SVGAGI. V was cut by 6 bases and J by 2 bases, with 10 bases left in between. CDR3 in amino acids: CASSLLSNTEAFF. The CDR3 DNA reads TGTGCCAGCAGCCTTCTCTCTAACACTGAAGCTTTCTTT.